The 24 T cell receptor beta chains below come from one sample, sequenced in a study of PD-1 blockade in mismatch repair-deficient tumors. The data were produced by immunoSEQ multiplex PCR, yet TCRdb's version contains in-frame clones alone and is incomplete. The sample lists approximately 80,000 clones, roughly 80% occurring once. The material was peripheral blood, obtained 44 weeks after starting pembrolizumab. All receptors derive from an adult with mismatch repair-deficient cancer.

The chain employs TRBV9 and TRBJ2-7; D not resolved. The CDR3 runs 13 residues. Trimming cost V 4 bases and J 1 base, with 9 bases left between them. CDR1 is SGDLS, CDR2 YYNGEE, per germline. The CDR3 is CASSPLPSYEQYF. For the CDR3, the DNA is TGTGCCAGCAGCCCCTTACCGTCCTACGAGCAGTACTTC. The whole variable domain, remainder taken from reference TRBV9 and TRBJ2-7, is DSGVTQTPKHLITATGQRVTLRCSPRSGDLSVYWYQQSLDQGLQFLIQYYNGEERAKGNILERFSAQQFPDLHSELNLSSLELGDSALYFCASSPLPSYEQYFGPGTRLTVT.

The chain is built from TRBV11-2 and TRBJ2-5, with TRBD1 as a possible D gene (6 bases). Trimming left V 0 bases short and J 7 bases short, with 9 bases between. Germline CDR1 and CDR2: SGHAT and FQNNGV. CDR3 length: 13 amino acids. The CDR3 is CASSLDPRGTQYF. The CDR3 nucleotides read TGTGCCAGCAGCTTAGATCCCAGGGGGACCCAGTACTTC.

A single count supports this clone. The V gene is TRBV6-6, the J gene TRBJ1-2; D gene ambiguous. V was trimmed by 8 bases and J by 4 bases, leaving 20 bases between them. Germline V gene lookup returns CDR1 MNHNY and CDR2 SVGAGI (reference sequence). The CDR3 covers 15 residues. The CDR3 region has the DNA TGTGCCAGCCTGCCCACCGGGATATCCTTCTATGGCTACACCTTC. It codes for CASLPTGISFYGYTF.

V and J are TRBV7-2 and TRBJ2-4, with D unclear. Looked up from germline, CDR1 is SGHTA and CDR2 is FQGNSA. V was cut by 5 bases and J by 0 bases, with 2 bases left in between. The length of the CDR3 is 12 residues. The CDR3 DNA reads TGTGCCAGCAGCCCAGCCAAAAACATTCAGTACTTC. Its translation: CASSPAKNIQYF.

V and J are TRBV4-1 and TRBJ1-1; D is ambiguous. Trimming took off 0 bases at V and 0 bases at J, with 14 bases between the two ends. Germline V gives CDR1 MGHRA, CDR2 YSYEKL. The CDR3 has 17 residues. The CDR3 coding sequence is TGCGCCAGCAGCCAAGATAGCACGTGGCAGATGAACACTGAAGCTTTCTTT. As protein: CASSQDSTWQMNTEAFF.

Only a few counts were recorded for this clone. This chain links TRBV7-3 with TRBJ2-5; D is ambiguous. CDR1 is SGHTA, CDR2 FQGTGA, per germline. V lost 0 bases and J lost 2, with 4 bases in between. The CDR3 is 13 residues long. This chain's CDR3 is CASSLTRQETQYF. For the CDR3, the DNA is TGTGCCAGCAGCTTAACTAGACAAGAGACCCAGTACTTC. Supplemented by reference TRBV7-3 and TRBJ2-5, the full variable domain reads GAGVSQTPSNKVTEKGKYVELRCDPISGHTALYWYRQSLGQGPEFLIYFQGTGAADDSGLPNDRFFAVRPEGSVSTLKIQRTERGDSAVYLCASSLTRQETQYFGPGTRLLVL.

The rearrangement uses TRBV11-2 and TRBJ2-3; D might be TRBD2 (5 bases). This CDR3 is built from 18 residues. Deletions cut 5 bases from V and 0 bases from J, with 21 bases between. Germline V gene data show CDR1 as SGHAT and CDR2 as FQNNGV. The chain's CDR3 is CASSLGSPPRASTDTQYF. The CDR3 DNA follows: TGTGCCAGCAGCCTAGGGAGCCCGCCTAGGGCTAGCACAGATACGCAGTATTTT.

The genes are TRBV5-1 and TRBJ1-5; no reliable D call. Trimming took off 1 base at V and 0 bases at J, with 5 bases between the two ends. The CDR3 length is 14 residues. The germline V gene encodes CDR1 SGHRS and CDR2 YFSETQ. The CDR3 coding sequence is TGCGCCAGCAGCTTGATGGGTAGCAATCAGCCCCAGCATTTT. Protein sequence: CASSLMGSNQPQHF.

This clone was detected only a few times. The chain employs TRBV11-2 and TRBJ2-1, with D possibly matching TRBD2 (5 bases). The CDR3 sequence is 15 residues long. The germline gives CDR1 SGHAT, CDR2 FQNNGV. V was shortened by 5 bases and J by 4 bases, with 15 bases between the two germline ends. The CDR3 sequence: CASSPYVASYNEQFF. CDR3 in DNA: TGTGCCAGCAGCCCTTATGTAGCGTCGTACAATGAGCAGTTCTTC.

This rearrangement joins TRBV29-1 to TRBJ2-1; D gene ambiguous. Germline assignment: CDR1 SQVTM and CDR2 ANQGSEA. The CDR3 is 15 amino acids. Trimming removed 3 bases at V and 6 bases at J, with 18 bases between. The CDR3 sequence: CSVESLTQVVNEQFF. The CDR3 DNA is TGCAGCGTTGAGAGTTTAACGCAGGTCGTCAATGAGCAGTTCTTC.

The rearrangement uses TRBV28 and TRBJ1-2; D is ambiguous. CDR1 is MDHEN, CDR2 SYDVKM, per germline. The CDR3 sequence is 13 residues long. Trimming stripped 6 bases from V and 2 bases from J, with 10 bases between. The CDR3 DNA reads TGTGCCAGCAGAAACGGGCTAAACTATGGCTACACCTTC. Translation gives CASRNGLNYGYTF.

V and J are TRBV5-1 and TRBJ2-2; D is unresolved. This CDR3 contains 14 residues. Germline V gene sequence: CDR1 SGHRS, CDR2 YFSETQ. Trimming took 7 bases from V and 2 from J, leaving 12 bases between them. CDR3 nucleotides: TGCGCCAGCCGGGCAGTTCGAAACACCGGGGAGCTGTTTTTT. The encoded protein is CASRAVRNTGELFF.

V gene TRBV9 combines with J gene TRBJ2-3; D is tentatively TRBD1 or TRBD2 (7 bases each). The ends were cut back, 0 bases at V and 6 bases at J, with 17 bases in the middle. The CDR3 length is 16 residues. Germline loops: CDR1 SGDLS, CDR2 YYNGEE. In nucleotides, the CDR3 is TGTGCCAGCAGCGTAGTTGGCGGGAGAGGGGGCGATACGCAGTATTTT. Protein: CASSVVGGRGGDTQYF.

In DNA, the CDR3 is TGTGCCAGCAGCAACCCTACAAAGAGATCCTACGAGCAGTACTTC. Amino acid sequence: CASSNPTKRSYEQYF. The rearrangement joins TRBV7-9 to TRBJ2-7, with no clear D. V shed 5 bases and J shed 1 base, with 15 bases lying between them. CDR3 length equals 15 residues. The germline CDR1 and CDR2 sequences are SEHNR and FQNEAQ (reference sequence).

The chain has TRBV4-1 and TRBJ2-5; D is uncertain. CDR1 and CDR2 (germline): MGHRA, YSYEKL. With 0 bases removed from V and 3 bases from J, the gap between germline ends came to 5 bases. The CDR3 covers 13 residues. Written as DNA, the CDR3 is TGCGCCAGCAGCCAAGATGAGAAAGAGACCCAGTACTTC. Translation gives CASSQDEKETQYF.

Details on this clone: Its ends do not fully match the called genes, so a read error is possible. The chain couples TRBV5-3 to TRBJ2-1, with D possibly matching TRBD1 (5 bases). TRBV5-3 is sorted into the ORF group, with uncertain function. The CDR3 loop spans 14 amino acids. For the CDR3, the DNA is TGTGCCAGCAGCTTGGTCGGGTTCAGGGATGAGCAGTTCTTC. This translates into CASSLVGFRDEQFF.

V gene TRBV6-5 combines with J gene TRBJ2-7; D assignment may be TRBD1 or TRBD2 (5 bases each). Trimming removed 7 bases at V and 2 bases at J, with 18 bases between. CDR1 and CDR2 from the germline V gene are MNHEY and SVGAGI. CDR3 length equals 15 residues. As DNA, the CDR3 is TGTGCCAGCATTCATTCACGGGACGGACCCTACGAGCAGTACTTC. This translates into CASIHSRDGPYEQYF.

The chain uses TRBV4-1 and TRBJ2-7, with 7 bases aligning to TRBD2. Germline V CDR1 and CDR2: MGHRA, YSYEKL. The CDR3 has 15 residues. V lost 1 base to trimming and J lost 0 bases; unmatched junction nucleotides: 3. CDR3 region: CASSQVTGGSYEQYF. Here the CDR3 DNA reads TGCGCCAGCAGCCAAGTGACGGGGGGCTCCTACGAGCAGTACTTC.

This clone was counted a single time. The chain has TRBV27 and TRBJ1-1; a possible D gene is TRBD1 (6 bases). Trimming stripped 4 bases from V and 2 bases from J, with 11 bases between. The CDR3 runs to 14 residues. The V gene's germline CDR1 is MNHEY and CDR2 SMNVEV (reference sequence). The CDR3: CASSYDRYNTEAFF. DNA of the CDR3: TGTGCCAGCAGTTACGACAGGTACAACACTGAAGCTTTCTTT.

The chain combines TRBV27 with TRBJ1-5; tentatively, D is TRBD1 (5 bases). The V end lost 5 bases, the J end lost 3 bases, and 11 bases lay between the germline ends. CDR3 size: 14 residues. From germline, CDR1 is MNHEY and CDR2 SMNVEV (reference sequence). CDR3: CASSVGTVNQPQHF. The CDR3 region has the DNA TGTGCCAGCAGTGTCGGGACGGTCAATCAGCCCCAGCATTTT.

The chain joins TRBV6-5 to TRBJ2-1; D remains unclear. Trimming shortened V by 6 bases and J by 4 bases, and 7 bases separated the two germline ends. The CDR3 runs to 12 residues. The germline V gene has CDR1 MNHEY and CDR2 SVGAGI. The CDR3 DNA sequence: TGTGCCAGCAGGGGCCGATACAATGAGCAGTTCTTC. It encodes CASRGRYNEQFF.

This clone was detected only a few times. The chain recombines TRBV4-1 with TRBJ2-7, with D perhaps matching TRBD2 (5 bases). CDR1 and CDR2 (germline): MGHRA, YSYEKL. Between the trimmed V and J ends, which lost 0 bases and 8 bases, there was a span of 17 bases. This CDR3 has 15 residues. CDR3 sequence: CASSQDRTVSGKQYF. The CDR3 bases are TGCGCCAGCAGCCAAGATAGGACGGTCTCCGGGAAGCAGTACTTC.

The J gene is TRBJ2-7, the V gene TRBV6-6; possible D gene TRBD1, 6 bases. There are 13 residues in the CDR3. The V end lost 4 bases, the J end lost 3 bases, and 10 bases lay between the germline ends. Germline V gene lookup returns CDR1 MNHNY and CDR2 SVGAGI (reference sequence). As DNA, the CDR3 is TGTGCCAGCAGTTCATTACAGGGCTACGAGCAGTACTTC. It is translated as CASSSLQGYEQYF.

The chain is built from TRBV6-5 and TRBJ2-2; D is undetermined. V lost 0 bases and J lost 4, with 3 bases in between. This CDR3 region has 13 residues. CDR1 is MNHEY, CDR2 SVGAGI, per germline. CDR3 nucleotide sequence: TGTGCCAGCAGTTACTCTTCCACCGGGGAGCTGTTTTTT. Amino acid sequence: CASSYSSTGELFF.